Presented here are 10 T cell receptor beta chains from one specimen sequenced in a study of CD8+ T cells in alopecia areata. cDNA reverse transcribed from extracted RNA served as the sequencing template. Assay: immunoSEQ multiplex PCR; the TCRdb copy retains only in-frame clones and omits some. The data contain a few hundred thousand clones, roughly 44% of them seen just once; the ten biggest clones take up 2.6%. Described treatment: oral pan-JAK inhibitor, 5-10 mg twice daily. Specimen: CD4+ T cells sorted from blood, collected around week 37, from a patient treated with tofacitinib. The source is a human donor with alopecia areata.

This clone came up a few times. The rearrangement joins TRBV10-3 to TRBJ2-5; TRBD2 matches at 7 bases. Unmatched junction bases numbered 8, after V lost 6 bases and J lost 1 base. This CDR3 comprises 15 residues. The germline V gene encodes CDR1 ENHRY and CDR2 SYGVKD. CDR3 bases: TGTGCCATCAGCGGTCAAGAGCGGGGCCAAGAGACCCAGTACTTC. Residues: CAISGQERGQETQYF.

This clone has more than one count but fewer than ten. This rearrangement joins TRBV7-2 to TRBJ2-7; 10 bases fit TRBD1. The CDR3 length is 15 residues. The V gene end was trimmed by 7 bases and the J gene end by 4 bases; junction bases not matched to a gene: 10. Looked up from germline, CDR1 is SGHTA and CDR2 is FQGNSA. This CDR3 is CASTRPGQGKYEQYF. The CDR3, as DNA: TGTGCCAGCACCCGACCGGGACAGGGGAAGTACGAGCAGTACTTC.

The chain employs TRBV6-6 and TRBJ2-5; D ambiguous. Germline V lookup: CDR1 MNHNY, CDR2 SVGAGI (reference sequence). This CDR3 comprises 15 residues. V was pared by 0 bases and J by 3 bases, with 11 bases between. CDR3 region: CASSYSGFSKETQYF. CDR3 in DNA: TGTGCCAGCAGTTACTCGGGTTTCAGCAAAGAGACCCAGTACTTC.

The chain recombines TRBV19 with TRBJ1-1, with TRBD1 as a possible D gene (6 bases). The germline V gene encodes CDR1 LNHDA and CDR2 SQIVND (reference sequence). CDR3 size: 14 residues. V lost 5 bases and J 0 bases, leaving 10 bases between the germline ends. CDR3 sequence reads: CASSLQGVNTEAFF. As DNA, the CDR3 is TGTGCCAGTAGTTTACAGGGTGTGAACACTGAAGCTTTCTTT.

V gene TRBV5-1 combines with J gene TRBJ2-1, with D possibly matching TRBD2 (5 bases). V lost 4 bases to trimming and J lost 0 bases, with 11 bases between them. There are 15 residues in the CDR3. Germline V gene data show CDR1 as SGHRS and CDR2 as YFSETQ. Here the CDR3 reads CASSRTPGSYNEQFF. Here the CDR3 DNA reads TGCGCCAGCAGCCGGACTCCGGGCTCCTACAATGAGCAGTTCTTC.

This clone was picked up a small number of times. This chain links TRBV10-3 with TRBJ2-7; 8 nucleotides agree with TRBD1. This CDR3 contains 15 residues. V lost 10 bases to trimming and J lost 5 bases; unmatched junction nucleotides: 16. Germline CDR1 is ENHRY and CDR2 is SYGVKD. The CDR3 nucleotides read TGTGCCACAACTGGAATAAGGCAGGGGGCAGACGAGCAGTACTTC. This translates into CATTGIRQGADEQYF.

The CDR3 DNA follows: TGTGCCTGGAGTCTAACACTCTACGGGGATGGCTACACCTTC. It yields the protein CAWSLTLYGDGYTF. The rearrangement uses TRBV30 and TRBJ1-2, with D uncertain. The CDR3 covers 14 residues. Germline values: CDR1 GTSNPN, CDR2 SVGIG (reference sequence). The germline V and J ends were trimmed by 2 bases and 6 bases, with 16 bases remaining between them. Based on the CDR3 plus reference TRBV30 and TRBJ1-2, the full variable domain is SQTIHQWPATLVQPVGSPLSLECTVEGTSNPNLYWYRQAAGRGLQLLFYSVGIGQISSEVPQNLSASRPQDRQFILSSKKLLLSDSGFYLCAWSLTLYGDGYTFGSGTRLTVV.

This chain uses TRBV11-1 with TRBJ1-4; D remains ambiguous. Trimming pared 5 bases from V and 6 bases from J, leaving 10 bases between. The CDR3 extends over 13 amino acids. In germline, CDR1 is SGHAT, CDR2 FQDESV (reference sequence). For the CDR3, the DNA is TGTGCCAGCAGCCTAGGGCCCGATGAAAAACTGTTTTTT. Encoded protein: CASSLGPDEKLFF. Full variable domain (missing parts from reference TRBV11-1 and TRBJ1-4): EAEVAQSPRYKITEKSQAVAFWCDPISGHATLYWYRQILGQGPELLVQFQDESVVDDSQLPKDRFSAERLKGVDSTLKIQPAELGDSAMYLCASSLGPDEKLFFGSGTQLSVL.

In this sample, this clone turned up a few times. V gene TRBV7-2 combines with J gene TRBJ2-7; possible D gene TRBD2, 5 bases. Trimming took 1 base from V and 2 from J, leaving 12 bases between them. Germline V gives CDR1 SGHTA, CDR2 FQGNSA. CDR3 length: 15 amino acids. CDR3 bases: TGTGCCAGCAGCTTAGACCTAACTAGGGCCTACGAGCAGTACTTC. Translated: CASSLDLTRAYEQYF. Filled out from reference TRBV7-2 and TRBJ2-7, the complete variable domain reads GAGVSQSPSNKVTEKGKDVELRCDPISGHTALYWYRQSLGQGLEFLIYFQGNSAPDKSGLPSDRFSAERTGGSVSTLTIQRTQQEDSAVYLCASSLDLTRAYEQYFGPGTRLTVT.

In this sample, this clone turned up a few times. The V call is TRBV30, the J call TRBJ2-5; D ambiguous. The length of the CDR3 is 12 residues. Trimming cost V 1 base and J 5 bases, with 8 bases left between them. CDR1 is GTSNPN, CDR2 SVGIG, per germline (reference sequence). CDR3 nucleotides: TGTGCCTGGAGTGGACGATGGGAGACCCAGTACTTC. Its translation is CAWSGRWETQYF.